Each of the 3 T cell receptor beta chains below was sequenced from the same sample in a study of T cells in Graves' hyperthyroidism and ophthalmopathy. TCR beta CDR3 regions were amplified from RNA transcripts. A first-round RT-PCR of the TCR CDR3 used the HTBI primer set. A single record per CDR3 protein comes from TCRdb applying MiXCR to the multiplex PCR reads. The sample lists hundreds of thousands of distinct CDR3 sequences; over 13% were seen once. The source material was blood. Receptors were obtained from a man between 50 and 59 years old with Graves' ophthalmopathy.

This clonotype showed up just a few times. The DNA of the CDR3 is TGTGCCAGCAGGGGACTAGCGTACACCGGGGAGCTGTTTTTT. Encoded protein: CASRGLAYTGELFF. The chain uses TRBV6-1 and TRBJ2-2; 10 nucleotides agree with TRBD2. Germline V gives CDR1 MNHNS, CDR2 SASEGT. The CDR3 has 14 amino acids. The V gene end was trimmed by 6 bases and the J gene end by 3 bases; junction bases not matched to a gene: 1.

This clonotype was recorded many times. This chain uses TRBV9 with TRBJ2-5, with D hard to call. CDR3 length: 14 residues. Trimming removed 0 bases from V and 1 base from J, with 7 bases in between. CDR1 SGDLS and CDR2 YYNGEE come from the germline V gene. The CDR3 loop is CASSVGPGQETQYF. CDR3 in DNA: TGTGCCAGCAGCGTAGGTCCAGGCCAAGAGACCCAGTACTTC.

The CDR3 sequence: CASSRPGTGFEQYF. CDR3 sequence (DNA): TGTGCCAGTAGCCGTCCCGGGACAGGGTTCGAGCAGTACTTC. This chain joins TRBV19 and TRBJ2-7, with 9 bases identical to TRBD1. The CDR3 sequence is 14 residues long. Trimming took 6 bases from V and 6 from J; bases not matched to a gene: 9. Looked up from germline, CDR1 is LNHDA and CDR2 is SQIVND (reference sequence).